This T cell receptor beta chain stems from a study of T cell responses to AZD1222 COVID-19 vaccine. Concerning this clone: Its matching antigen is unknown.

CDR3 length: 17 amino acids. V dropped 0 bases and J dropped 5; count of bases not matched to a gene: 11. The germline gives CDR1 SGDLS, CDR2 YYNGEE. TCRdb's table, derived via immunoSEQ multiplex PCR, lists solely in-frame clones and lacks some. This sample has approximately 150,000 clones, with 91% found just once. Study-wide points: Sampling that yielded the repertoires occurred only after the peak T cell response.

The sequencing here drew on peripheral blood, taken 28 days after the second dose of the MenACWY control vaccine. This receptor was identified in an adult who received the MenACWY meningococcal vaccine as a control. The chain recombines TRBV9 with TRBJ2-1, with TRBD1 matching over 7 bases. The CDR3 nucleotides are TGTGCCAGCAGCGTAGGCATAAAACCACAGGGGAACAATGAGCAGTTCTTC. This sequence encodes CASSVGIKPQGNNEQFF.